This is a list of T cell receptor beta chains from one sample in a study of T cell changes during pregnancy in multiple sclerosis. Assay used: immunoSEQ multiplex PCR; TCRdb lists only in-frame clones, some missing. The data hold approximately 30,000 clones, with about nine tenths observed a single time. This specimen was CD8+ T cells from peripheral blood mononuclear cells, taken in the third trimester of pregnancy. Receptors originate from a female donor with multiple sclerosis, enrolled in a pregnancy study. The CDR3 runs from the conserved cysteine through the conserved F or W. D genes are given only for firm matches. For some rows the clone size is stated as once, few or many, or as a class when expanded; others skip it.

15,TRBJ2-3,.,.,TRBV13,CASSSPNGRRYTQYF,TGTGCCAGCAGCAGCCCTAATGGGAGAAGATATACGCAGTATTTT
14,TRBJ2-1,TRBD2,.,TRBV27,CASSLFRGGNEQFF,TGTGCCAGCAGTTTATTCCGGGGGGGGAATGAGCAGTTCTTC
15,TRBJ2-3,TRBD1,.,TRBV5-1,CASSLLGGIADTQYF,TGCGCCAGCAGCTTGCTAGGGGGCATCGCAGATACGCAGTATTTT
13,TRBJ1-1,TRBD1,.,TRBV6-6,CASRTRGRSEAFF,TGTGCCAGCAGGACCAGGGGGCGGTCTGAAGCTTTCTTT
16,TRBJ2-1,TRBD1,.,TRBV7-9,CASSPRTGSSYNEQFF,TGTGCCAGCAGCCCGCGGACAGGGAGCTCCTACAATGAGCAGTTCTTC
13,TRBJ1-5,.,.,TRBV27,CASSINSNQPQHF,TGTGCCAGCAGTATCAATAGCAATCAGCCCCAGCATTTT
14,TRBJ1-2,TRBD1,.,TRBV10-3,CAISEGTGSYGYTF,TGTGCCATCAGTGAGGGGACAGGGTCCTATGGCTACACCTTC
12,TRBJ2-2,TRBD1,.,TRBV19,CASSPGQPELFF,TGTGCCAGTAGTCCGGGACAGCCGGAGCTGTTTTTT
14,TRBJ1-1,.,.,TRBV10-2,CASSHQTMNTEAFF,TGCGCCAGCAGTCATCAGACAATGAACACTGAAGCTTTCTTT
20,TRBJ2-2,TRBD2,.,TRBV28,CASSLTGQVLLAGVGGELFF,TGTGCCAGCAGTTTAACGGGACAGGTGTTACTAGCGGGAGTTGGCGGGGAGCTGTTTTTT
20,TRBJ2-6,TRBD1,.,TRBV28,CASSLKDFRGRSGGANVLTF,TGTGCCAGCAGTTTGAAGGACTTCAGGGGGCGCTCCGGTGGGGCCAACGTCCTGACTTTC
11,TRBJ1-2,.,once,TRBV9,CASAGGPGYTF,TGTGCCAGCGCGGGCGGACCTGGCTACACCTTC
15,TRBJ2-7,TRBD1,.,TRBV10-2,CASSGWDSSSYEQYF,TGCGCCAGCAGCGGATGGGACAGCAGCTCCTACGAGCAGTACTTC
16,TRBJ2-7,.,.,TRBV15,CATSSHRGGRRYEQYF,TGTGCCACCAGCAGTCACCGCGGTGGGAGAAGGTACGAGCAGTACTTC
16,TRBJ1-2,TRBD1,.,TRBV28,CASSPGTGGAYYGYTF,TGTGCCAGCAGCCCCGGGACAGGGGGCGCGTACTATGGCTACACCTTC
15,TRBJ2-5,TRBD2,.,TRBV7-6,CASSQGLAILETQYF,TGTGCCAGCAGCCAGGGACTAGCGATTCTAGAGACCCAGTACTTC
15,TRBJ1-4,.,.,TRBV6-5,CACAGNRTTNEKLFF,TGTGCCTGCGCGGGAAACAGGACAACTAATGAAAAACTGTTTTTT
12,TRBJ1-2,.,.,TRBV9,CASSDRSYGYTF,TGTGCCAGCAGCGATAGAAGCTATGGCTACACCTTC
15,TRBJ2-1,TRBD2,.,TRBV9,CASSVGLAGFNEQFF,TGTGCCAGCAGCGTTGGACTAGCGGGGTTCAATGAGCAGTTCTTC
15,TRBJ2-2,TRBD2,.,TRBV6-5,CASSLLAGVTGELFF,TGTGCCAGCAGTTTACTAGCGGGGGTCACCGGGGAGCTGTTTTTT
16,TRBJ1-4,TRBD1,.,TRBV4-1,CASSQGLDRGGEKLFF,TGCGCCAGCAGCCAAGGTCTAGACAGGGGGGGGGAAAAACTGTTTTTT
13,TRBJ2-7,.,.,TRBV11-2,CASSLDLDYEQYF,TGTGCCAGCAGCTTAGATCTAGACTACGAGCAGTACTTC
13,TRBJ2-7,.,medium-sized,TRBV7-7,CASSQYQGYEQYF,TGTGCCAGCAGCCAATACCAGGGCTACGAGCAGTACTTC
15,TRBJ1-1,TRBD1,.,TRBV7-9,CASSSPGQGATEAFF,TGTGCCAGCAGCTCGCCGGGACAGGGGGCTACTGAAGCTTTCTTT
14,TRBJ2-4,.,once,TRBV27,CASSLSPRKNIQYF,TGTGCCAGCAGTTTGTCTCCTAGGAAAAACATTCAGTACTTC
15,TRBJ1-1,TRBD1,.,TRBV27,CASSFSWTGNTEAFF,TGTGCCAGCAGTTTTTCCTGGACAGGGAACACTGAAGCTTTCTTT
13,TRBJ2-7,TRBD1,.,TRBV15,CATSIDRGNEQYF,TGTGCCACCAGCATAGACAGGGGGAACGAGCAGTACTTC
15,TRBJ1-5,.,.,TRBV6-4,CASREHGNSNQPQHF,TGTGCCAGCAGGGAGCACGGGAATAGCAATCAGCCCCAGCATTTT